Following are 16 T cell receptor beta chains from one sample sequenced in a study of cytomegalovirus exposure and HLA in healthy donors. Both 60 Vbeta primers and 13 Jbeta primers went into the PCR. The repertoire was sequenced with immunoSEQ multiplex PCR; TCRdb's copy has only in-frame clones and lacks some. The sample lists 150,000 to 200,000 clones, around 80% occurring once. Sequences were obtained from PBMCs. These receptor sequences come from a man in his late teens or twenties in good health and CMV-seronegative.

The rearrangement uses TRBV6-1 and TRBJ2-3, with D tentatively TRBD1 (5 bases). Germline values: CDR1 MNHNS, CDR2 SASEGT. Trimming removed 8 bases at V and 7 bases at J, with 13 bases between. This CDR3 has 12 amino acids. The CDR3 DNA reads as TGTGCCAGCTCTGCAACAGGAAATACGCAGTATTTT. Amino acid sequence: CASSATGNTQYF.

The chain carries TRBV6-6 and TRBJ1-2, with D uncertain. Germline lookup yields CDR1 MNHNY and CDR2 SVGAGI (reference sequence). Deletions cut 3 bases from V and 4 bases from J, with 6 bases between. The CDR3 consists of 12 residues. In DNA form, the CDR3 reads TGTGCCAGCAGTTATACGGGCTATGGCTACACCTTC. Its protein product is CASSYTGYGYTF.

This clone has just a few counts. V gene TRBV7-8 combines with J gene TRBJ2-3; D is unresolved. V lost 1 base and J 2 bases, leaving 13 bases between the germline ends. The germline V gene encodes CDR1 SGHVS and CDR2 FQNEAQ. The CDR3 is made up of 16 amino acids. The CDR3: CASSLVWATDTDTQYF. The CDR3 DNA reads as TGTGCCAGCAGCTTAGTTTGGGCCACCGACACAGATACGCAGTATTTT.

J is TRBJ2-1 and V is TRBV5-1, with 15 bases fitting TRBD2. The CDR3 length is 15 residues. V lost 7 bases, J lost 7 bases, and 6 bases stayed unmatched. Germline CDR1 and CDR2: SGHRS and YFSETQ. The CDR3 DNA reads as TGCGCCAGCGGCGGACTAGCGGGGGGGGTGAATGAGCAGTTCTTC. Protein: CASGGLAGGVNEQFF.

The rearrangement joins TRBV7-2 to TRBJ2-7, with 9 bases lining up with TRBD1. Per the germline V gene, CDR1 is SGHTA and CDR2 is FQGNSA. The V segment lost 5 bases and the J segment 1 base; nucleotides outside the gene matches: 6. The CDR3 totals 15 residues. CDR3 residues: CASSPVGTGSYEQYF. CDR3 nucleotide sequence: TGTGCCAGCAGCCCGGTCGGGACAGGGTCCTACGAGCAGTACTTC.

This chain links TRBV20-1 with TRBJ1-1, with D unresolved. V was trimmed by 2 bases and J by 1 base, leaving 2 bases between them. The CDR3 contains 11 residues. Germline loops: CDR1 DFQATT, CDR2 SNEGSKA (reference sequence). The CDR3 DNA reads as TGCAGTGCTAGACAGAACACTGAAGCTTTCTTT. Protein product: CSARQNTEAFF.

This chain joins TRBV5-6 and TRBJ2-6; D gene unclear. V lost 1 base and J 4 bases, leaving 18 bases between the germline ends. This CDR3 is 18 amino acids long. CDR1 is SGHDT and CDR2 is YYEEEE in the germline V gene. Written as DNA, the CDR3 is TGTGCCAGCAGCTTGACAGTATTGCTTAACCGCGGGGCCAACGTCCTGACTTTC. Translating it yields CASSLTVLLNRGANVLTF.

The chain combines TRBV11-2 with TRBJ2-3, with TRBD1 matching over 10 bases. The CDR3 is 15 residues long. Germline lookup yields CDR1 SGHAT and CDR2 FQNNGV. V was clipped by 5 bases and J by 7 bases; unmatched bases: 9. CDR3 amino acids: CASSPSGQGGYTQYF. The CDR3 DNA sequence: TGTGCCAGCAGCCCTAGTGGACAGGGGGGATATACGCAGTATTTT.

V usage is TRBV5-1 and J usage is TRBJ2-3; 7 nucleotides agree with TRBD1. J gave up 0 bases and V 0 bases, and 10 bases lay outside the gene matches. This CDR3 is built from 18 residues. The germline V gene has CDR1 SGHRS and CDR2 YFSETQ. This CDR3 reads CASSLAGWTGTSTDTQYF. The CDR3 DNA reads TGCGCCAGCAGCTTGGCCGGTTGGACAGGCACAAGCACAGATACGCAGTATTTT.

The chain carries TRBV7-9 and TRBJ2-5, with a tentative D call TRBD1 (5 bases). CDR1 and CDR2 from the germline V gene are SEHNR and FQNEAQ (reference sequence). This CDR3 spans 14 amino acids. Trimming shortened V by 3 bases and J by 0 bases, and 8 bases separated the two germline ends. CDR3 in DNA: TGTGCCAGCAGCTTTACAGGTCACCAAGAGACCCAGTACTTC. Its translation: CASSFTGHQETQYF.

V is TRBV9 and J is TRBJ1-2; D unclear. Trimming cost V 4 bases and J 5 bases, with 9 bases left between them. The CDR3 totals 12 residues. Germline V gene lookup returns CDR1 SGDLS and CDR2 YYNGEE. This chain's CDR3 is CASSSRAYGYTF. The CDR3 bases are TGTGCCAGCAGCTCGAGAGCTTATGGCTACACCTTC.

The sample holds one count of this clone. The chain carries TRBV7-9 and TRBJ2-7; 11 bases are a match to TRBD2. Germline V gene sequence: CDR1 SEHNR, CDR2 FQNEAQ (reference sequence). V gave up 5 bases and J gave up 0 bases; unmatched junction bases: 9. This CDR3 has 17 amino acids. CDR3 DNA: TGTGCCAGCAGCGCAGTAGGGACTAGCGGTATCTCCTACGAGCAGTACTTC. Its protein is CASSAVGTSGISYEQYF. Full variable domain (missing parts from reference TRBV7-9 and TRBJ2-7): DTGVSQNPRHKITKRGQNVTFRCDPISEHNRLYWYRQTLGQGPEFLTYFQNEAQLEKSRLLSDRFSAERPKGSFSTLEIQRTEQGDSAMYLCASSAVGTSGISYEQYFGPGTRLTVT.

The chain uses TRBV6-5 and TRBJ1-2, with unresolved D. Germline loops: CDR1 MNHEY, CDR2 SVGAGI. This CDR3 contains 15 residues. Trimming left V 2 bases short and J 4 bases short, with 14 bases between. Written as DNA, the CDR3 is TGTGCCAGCAGTTACGAGGGAACGCATTCCTATGGCTACACCTTC. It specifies CASSYEGTHSYGYTF.

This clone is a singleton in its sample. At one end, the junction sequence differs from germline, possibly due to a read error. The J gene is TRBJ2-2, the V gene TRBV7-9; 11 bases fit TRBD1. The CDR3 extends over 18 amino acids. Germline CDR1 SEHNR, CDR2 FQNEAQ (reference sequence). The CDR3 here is CSSSLRPPGQGVSGELFF. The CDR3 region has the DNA TGTTCCAGCAGCCTTCGGCCTCCGGGACAGGGGGTCTCCGGGGAGCTGTTTTTT.

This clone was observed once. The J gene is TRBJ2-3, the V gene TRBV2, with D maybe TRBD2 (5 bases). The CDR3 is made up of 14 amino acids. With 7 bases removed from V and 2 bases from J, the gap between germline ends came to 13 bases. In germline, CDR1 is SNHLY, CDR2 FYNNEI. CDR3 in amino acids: CASMAGFLTDTQYF. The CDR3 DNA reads TGTGCCAGCATGGCGGGTTTCCTCACAGATACGCAGTATTTT.

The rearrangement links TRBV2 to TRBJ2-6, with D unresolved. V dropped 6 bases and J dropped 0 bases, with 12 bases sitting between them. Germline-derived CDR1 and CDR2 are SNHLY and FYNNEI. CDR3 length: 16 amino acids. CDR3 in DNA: TGTGCCAGCAGGATGGAGCAGACCTCTGGGGCCAACGTCCTGACTTTC. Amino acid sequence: CASRMEQTSGANVLTF.